Presented here are 8 T cell receptor beta chains from one specimen sequenced in a study of cytomegalovirus exposure and HLA in healthy donors. The PCR contained 60 Vbeta and 13 Jbeta primers. TCRdb's copy holds only in-frame clones and misses some; the assay was immunoSEQ multiplex PCR. The repertoire has about 180,000 clones, 60% to 85% of them found once; the top ten carry around 1.6%. What was sequenced was PBMCs. These receptors were taken from a man aged 18 to 29 in good health and CMV-seronegative.

This clone was seen more than once but under ten times. The J gene is TRBJ1-6, the V gene TRBV7-2; the D gene is possibly TRBD1 (5 bases). CDR1 and CDR2 from the germline V gene are SGHTA and FQGNSA. V dropped 3 bases and J dropped 5 bases, with 11 bases sitting between them. This CDR3 comprises 15 residues. The CDR3 loop reads CASSLSRANNSPLHF. In nucleotides, the CDR3 is TGTGCCAGCAGCTTGAGCAGGGCCAATAATTCACCCCTCCACTTT.

This sequence joins TRBV7-8 and TRBJ1-6, with TRBD1 identical over 9 bases. Trimming cost V 5 bases and J 10 bases; bases outside gene matches: 15. CDR3 size: 17 residues. Germline assignment: CDR1 SGHVS and CDR2 FQNEAQ. CDR3 DNA sequence: TGTGCCAGCAGCCTCGTCCCGGGACAGGGCTCGGGGTCACCCCTCCACTTT. Protein: CASSLVPGQGSGSPLHF.

In the case of this clone: The junction does not match germline at one end; this may be a read error. V usage is TRBV28 and J usage is TRBJ2-5, with TRBD1 matching over 11 bases. Germline lookup yields CDR1 MDHEN and CDR2 SYDVKM. The CDR3 is 12 amino acids. The CDR3 reads CASSRLPGQGDF. The CDR3 nucleotides read TGTGCCAGCAGTCGCCTTCCGGGACAGGGGGACTTC.

The rearrangement links TRBV9 to TRBJ1-3, with D hard to call. This CDR3 is built from 17 residues. Trimming stripped 0 bases from V and 7 bases from J, with 20 bases between. Germline loops: CDR1 SGDLS, CDR2 YYNGEE. The DNA for the CDR3 is TGTGCCAGCAGCGTAGGCCCCAGGCGGTCTGGAGGGAACACCATATATTTT. Its protein is CASSVGPRRSGGNTIYF.

The chain links TRBV30 to TRBJ2-7, with D maybe TRBD1 (6 bases). Trimming pared 1 base from V and 6 bases from J, leaving 13 bases between. This CDR3 is built from 13 residues. CDR1 is GTSNPN and CDR2 is SVGIG in the germline V gene (reference sequence). CDR3 region: CAWSGGPPGEQYF. In DNA form, the CDR3 reads TGTGCCTGGAGTGGGGGGCCCCCGGGCGAGCAGTACTTC.

The J gene is TRBJ1-2, the V gene TRBV6-5; 7 bases are shared with TRBD1. This CDR3 has 15 amino acids. CDR1 MNHEY and CDR2 SVGAGI come from the germline V gene. J lost 2 bases, V lost 0 bases, and 3 bases had no gene match. The chain's CDR3 is CASSYSTGRNYGYTF. DNA of the CDR3: TGTGCCAGCAGTTACTCGACAGGGAGGAACTATGGCTACACCTTC.

This clone came up a few times. The V and J genes are TRBV6-4 and TRBJ2-3; 9 bases are a match to TRBD2. V lost 6 bases, J lost 1 base, and 5 bases stayed unmatched. The CDR3 has 15 amino acids. Germline CDR1 MRHNA, CDR2 SNTAGT. For the CDR3, the DNA is TGTGCCAGCAGGAACTTAGCGGGGGGCACAGATACGCAGTATTTT. It translates to CASRNLAGGTDTQYF.

This clone has a single count. The chain is built from TRBV2 and TRBJ2-7, with a tentative D call TRBD2 (8 bases). The CDR3 is 15 residues long. Germline V lookup: CDR1 SNHLY, CDR2 FYNNEI. V lost 2 bases and J 6 bases, leaving 17 bases between the germline ends. In DNA form, the CDR3 reads TGTGCCAGCAGTGAACGGGAGGGGGCGGGAATCGAGCAGTACTTC. Its protein product is CASSEREGAGIEQYF.